A selection of T cell receptor beta chains follows, all from one sample in a study of shared T cell receptors in the human thymus. Profiling relied on immunoSEQ multiplex PCR, and the TCRdb table lists in-frame clones only, not all of them. In the table there are 600,000 or so clones, 87% of which are singletons. A further study also used this sample, focusing on human thymus T cells.

What was sequenced was thymocytes. Receptors originate from a boy less than two years old with a congenital heart defect. The CDR3 runs from the conserved cysteine through the conserved F or W. The D gene is left open where the match is weak. Size values are once, few and many counts, or a class for expanded clones, and some rows have none.

d_gene	len	abundance	v_gene	j_gene	CDR3aa	CDR3nt
.	16	.	TRBV7-9	TRBJ2-3	CASSPGRSAHTDTQYF	TGTGCCAGCAGCCCAGGGCGGTCGGCCCACACAGATACGCAGTATTTT
.	14	once	TRBV28	TRBJ2-7	CASSLGEFGYEQYF	TGTGCCAGCAGCCTAGGGGAATTTGGGTACGAGCAGTACTTC
.	13	.	TRBV5-6	TRBJ2-3	CASSVGSLDTQYF	TGTGCCAGCAGCGTCGGGAGTCTGGATACGCAGTATTTT
.	16	.	TRBV27	TRBJ1-4	CASSLSSGHLNEKLFF	TGTGCCAGCAGTTTAAGCTCGGGACATTTAAATGAAAAACTGTTTTTT
.	15	.	TRBV9	TRBJ2-3	CASSVGSRGTDTQYF	TGTGCCAGCAGCGTAGGGAGCAGGGGAACAGATACGCAGTATTTT
TRBD1	13	.	TRBV2	TRBJ1-5	CASVGQGDQPQHF	TGTGCCAGCGTAGGACAGGGGGACCAGCCCCAGCATTTT
TRBD2	14	once	TRBV9	TRBJ2-1	CASSEGLGNNEQFF	TGTGCCAGCAGTGAAGGACTAGGAAACAATGAGCAGTTCTTC
TRBD1	13	.	TRBV14	TRBJ2-7	CASSQGTGYEQYF	TGTGCCAGCAGCCAGGGGACAGGCTACGAGCAGTACTTC
TRBD1	15	.	TRBV11-2	TRBJ2-7	CASSQNRGSSYEQYF	TGTGCCAGCAGCCAAAACAGGGGGAGCTCCTACGAGCAGTACTTC
.	15	.	TRBV10-2	TRBJ2-7	CASRNARAPNYEQYF	TGCGCCAGCAGAAACGCGAGGGCCCCCAACTACGAGCAGTACTTC
.	15	.	TRBV27	TRBJ1-6	CASSKARPRDSPLHF	TGTGCCAGCAGTAAAGCACGCCCAAGAGATTCACCCCTCCACTTT
TRBD1	16	.	TRBV12-5	TRBJ2-5	CASGFPGTGDQETQYF	TGTGCTAGTGGTTTTCCAGGGACAGGGGACCAAGAGACCCAGTACTTC
.	12	.	TRBV5-6	TRBJ2-5	CASSLPQGTQYF	TGTGCCAGCAGCCTCCCCCAGGGGACCCAGTACTTC
.	16	once	TRBV6-5	TRBJ1-2	CASSYSPTANPYGYTF	TGTGCCAGCAGTTACTCGCCGACAGCCAACCCCTATGGCTACACCTTC
TRBD1	15	.	TRBV13	TRBJ1-1	CASSSRDRVNTEAFF	TGTGCCAGCAGCAGCCGGGACAGGGTGAACACTGAAGCTTTCTTT
.	11	.	TRBV19	TRBJ2-1	CASGGADEQFF	TGTGCCAGTGGTGGAGCGGATGAGCAGTTCTTC
TRBD1	14	.	TRBV16	TRBJ1-2	CASSPGQGYYGYTF	TGTGCCAGCAGCCCCGGACAGGGTTACTATGGCTACACCTTC
.	19	.	TRBV7-2	TRBJ1-1	CASSLELTAHLGLNTEAFF	TGTGCCAGCAGCTTAGAGTTGACAGCCCATTTGGGGTTGAACACTGAAGCTTTCTTT
.	14	.	TRBV27	TRBJ2-7	CASRRSPGFYEQYF	TGTGCCAGCAGACGGTCTCCCGGGTTCTACGAGCAGTACTTC
.	15	.	TRBV6-5	TRBJ2-7	CASSTRVSGNYEQYF	TGTGCCAGCAGTACTAGGGTTTCCGGTAACTACGAGCAGTACTTC
.	16	.	TRBV19	TRBJ1-1	CASSSGGGPQNTEAFF	TGTGCCAGTAGTAGCGGGGGAGGGCCTCAGAACACTGAAGCTTTCTTT
.	15	.	TRBV15	TRBJ1-2	CATSRGWGGGYGYTF	TGTGCCACCAGCAGAGGCTGGGGGGGTGGCTATGGCTACACCTTC
.	15	.	TRBV5-5	TRBJ1-1	CASSDAPGANTEAFF	TGTGCCAGCAGCGACGCTCCAGGGGCAAACACTGAAGCTTTCTTT
.	15	once	TRBV11-1	TRBJ1-3	CASSFSGSSGNTIYF	TGTGCCAGCAGCTTCTCGGGGTCCTCTGGAAACACCATATATTTT
.	14	.	TRBV2	TRBJ2-1	CASVGALLDNEQFF	TGTGCCAGCGTTGGGGCCCTCCTCGACAATGAGCAGTTCTTC
.	14	.	TRBV5-4	TRBJ2-2	CASSLWAGTGELFF	TGTGCCAGCAGCTTATGGGCAGGCACCGGGGAGCTGTTTTTT
TRBD1	18	.	TRBV11-1	TRBJ2-7	CASSPLGRVGTGAVEQYF	TGTGCCAGCAGCCCCCTCGGGCGTGTGGGGACAGGGGCGGTCGAGCAGTACTTC
TRBD2	18	.	TRBV7-6	TRBJ2-7	CASNSPFNKRGPSYEQYF	TGTGCCAGCAACTCACCATTTAATAAGCGGGGGCCTTCCTACGAGCAGTACTTC
TRBD2	15	.	TRBV19	TRBJ2-7	CASSPRLAVSNEQYF	TGTGCCAGTAGTCCTAGACTAGCGGTCTCCAACGAGCAGTACTTC
.	18	.	TRBV9	TRBJ1-3	CASSPTLDYRVPGNTIYF	TGTGCCAGCAGCCCCACCCTCGACTACAGGGTCCCTGGAAACACCATATATTTT
TRBD1	16	.	TRBV7-6	TRBJ2-7	CASSPPSGQGLYEQYF	TGTGCCAGCAGCCCCCCCTCGGGACAGGGATTATACGAGCAGTACTTC
.	15	once	TRBV4-3	TRBJ1-1	CASSQDRELGTEAFF	TGCGCCAGCAGCCAGGACCGGGAGTTAGGCACTGAAGCTTTCTTT
TRBD1	14	.	TRBV5-6	TRBJ2-7	CASSLTGDTHEQYF	TGTGCCAGCAGCTTGACAGGGGATACCCACGAGCAGTACTTC
.	11	.	TRBV29-1	TRBJ1-1	CSVRVFTEAFF	TGCAGCGTTCGCGTTTTCACTGAAGCTTTCTTT
.	14	.	TRBV2	TRBJ2-1	CASSGVGGYNEQFF	TGTGCCAGCAGTGGGGTGGGAGGATACAATGAGCAGTTCTTC
.	14	.	TRBV7-9	TRBJ2-3	CASLPQADTDTQYF	TGTGCCAGCCTACCCCAAGCGGACACAGATACGCAGTATTTT
.	12	.	TRBV29-1	TRBJ2-3	CSVEQGTDTQYF	TGCAGCGTGGAGCAGGGGACAGATACGCAGTATTTT
TRBD1	15	.	TRBV7-2	TRBJ2-5	CASSSGGRLQETQYF	TGTGCCAGCAGCTCAGGGGGACGGCTCCAAGAGACCCAGTACTTC
TRBD2	11	.	TRBV20-1	TRBJ2-7	CSAGEGYEQYF	TGCAGTGCTGGGGAGGGGTACGAGCAGTACTTC
TRBD1	16	.	TRBV9	TRBJ2-1	CASSTIGTGGTCEQFF	TGTGCCAGCAGCACCATCGGGACAGGGGGTACATGTGAGCAGTTCTTC
.	15	.	TRBV28	TRBJ2-7	CASRSTETLLRAQYF	TGTGCCAGCAGATCGACAGAAACGCTACTACGAGCGCAGTACTTC